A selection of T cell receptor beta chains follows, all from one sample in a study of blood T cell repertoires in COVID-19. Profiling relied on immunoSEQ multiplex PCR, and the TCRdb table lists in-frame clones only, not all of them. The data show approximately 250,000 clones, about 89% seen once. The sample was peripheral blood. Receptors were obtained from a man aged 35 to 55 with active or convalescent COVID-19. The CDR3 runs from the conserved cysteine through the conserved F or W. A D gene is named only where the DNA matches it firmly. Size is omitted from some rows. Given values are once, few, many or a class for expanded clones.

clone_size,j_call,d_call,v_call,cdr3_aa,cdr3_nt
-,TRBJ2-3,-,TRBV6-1,CASSDTRQGPDTQYF,TGTGCCAGCAGTGATACCAGGCAGGGGCCAGATACGCAGTATTTT
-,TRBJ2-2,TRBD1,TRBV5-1,CASSLGRDRPTGELFF,TGCGCCAGCAGCTTAGGCCGGGACAGACCCACCGGGGAGCTGTTTTTT
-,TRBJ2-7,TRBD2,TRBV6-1,CASSDGTSGYEQYF,TGTGCCAGCAGTGACGGGACTAGCGGCTACGAGCAGTACTTC
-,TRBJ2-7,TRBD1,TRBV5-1,CASSLTGTGPYEQYF,TGCGCCAGCAGCTTGACCGGGACAGGACCTTACGAGCAGTACTTC
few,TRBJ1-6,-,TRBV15,CATSRDPDSPLHF,TGTGCCACCAGCAGAGATCCGGATTCACCCCTCCACTTT
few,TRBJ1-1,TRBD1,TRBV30,CAWRGQGNLNTEAFF,TGTGCCTGGAGGGGACAGGGAAATCTGAACACTGAAGCTTTCTTT
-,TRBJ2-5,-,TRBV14,CASSQDWATQYF,TGTGCCAGCAGCCAAGATTGGGCGACCCAGTACTTC
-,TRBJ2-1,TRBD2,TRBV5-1,CASSRTSGGAIEQFF,TGCGCCAGCAGCCGGACTAGCGGGGGGGCTATTGAGCAGTTCTTC
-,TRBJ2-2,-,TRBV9,CASSVFPANTGELFF,TGTGCCAGCAGCGTATTCCCCGCGAACACCGGGGAGCTGTTTTTT
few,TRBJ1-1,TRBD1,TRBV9,CRGGNTEAFF,TGTAGAGGGGGCAACACTGAAGCTTTCTTT
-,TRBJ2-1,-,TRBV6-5,CASSPKRNEQFF,TGTGCCAGCAGCCCCAAGCGGAATGAGCAGTTCTTC
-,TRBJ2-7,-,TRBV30,CAWSVQGSWEQYF,TGTGCCTGGAGTGTACAGGGTTCTTGGGAGCAGTACTTC
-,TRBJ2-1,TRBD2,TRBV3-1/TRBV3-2,CASSQWRTSGDYNEQFF,TGTGCCAGCAGCCAATGGCGGACTAGCGGGGACTACAATGAGCAGTTCTTC
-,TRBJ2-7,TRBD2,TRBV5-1,CASSDETSGRAYEQYF,TGCGCCAGCAGCGACGAAACTAGCGGGAGGGCCTACGAGCAGTACTTC
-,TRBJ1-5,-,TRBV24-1,CATSEAGTSSNQPQHF,TGTGCCACCAGCGAGGCCGGGACATCGAGCAATCAGCCCCAGCATTTT
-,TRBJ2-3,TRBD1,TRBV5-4,CASSLVTGLIDTQYF,TGTGCCAGCAGCTTGGTGACAGGGCTTATAGATACGCAGTATTTT
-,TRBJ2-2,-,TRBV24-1,CATNTGTGELFF,TGTGCCACGAACACAGGGACCGGGGAGCTGTTTTTT
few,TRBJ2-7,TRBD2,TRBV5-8,CASSLAASGSYEQYF,TGTGCCAGCAGCTTGGCGGCTAGCGGGAGCTACGAGCAGTACTTC
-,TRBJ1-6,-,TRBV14,CASSRRGSDNSPLHF,TGTGCCAGCAGCCGACGCGGGTCAGATAATTCACCCCTCCACTTT
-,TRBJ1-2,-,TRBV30,CAWSDPSLAGGYTF,TGTGCCTGGAGTGACCCTAGCCTAGCCGGCGGCTACACCTTC
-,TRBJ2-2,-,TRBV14,CASSQYQGPTGELFF,TGTGCCAGCAGCCAGTACCAGGGGCCCACCGGGGAGCTGTTTTTT
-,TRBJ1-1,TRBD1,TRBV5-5,CASSAQTGDYTEAFF,TGTGCCAGCAGCGCCCAGACAGGGGACTACACTGAAGCTTTCTTT
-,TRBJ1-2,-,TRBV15,CATSEGSYGYTF,TGTGCCACCAGTGAGGGTTCGTATGGCTACACCTTC
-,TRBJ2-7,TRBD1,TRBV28,CASSQMTGGTYEQYF,TGTGCCAGCAGTCAAATGACAGGGGGAACCTACGAGCAGTACTTC
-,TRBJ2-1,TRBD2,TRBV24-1,CATSGGTSGKNEQFF,TGTGCCACCAGTGGCGGGACTAGCGGGAAGAATGAGCAGTTCTTC
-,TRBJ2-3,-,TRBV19,CASKGAGLLTDTQYF,TGTGCCAGTAAAGGTGCGGGACTCCTCACAGATACGCAGTATTTT
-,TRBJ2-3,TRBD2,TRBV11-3,CASSIRLAGVSTDTQYF,TGTGCCAGCAGCATTCGACTAGCGGGAGTTAGCACAGATACGCAGTATTTT
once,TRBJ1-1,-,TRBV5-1,CASSQFIGDTATEAFF,TGCGCCAGCAGCCAATTCATAGGGGACACCGCAACTGAAGCTTTCTTT
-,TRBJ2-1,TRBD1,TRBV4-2,CASSQRQGPYNEQFF,TGTGCCAGCAGCCAACGACAGGGACCCTACAATGAGCAGTTCTTC
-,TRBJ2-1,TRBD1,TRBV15,CATSRDRTGQFF,TGTGCCACCAGCAGAGATAGGACAGGACAGTTCTTC
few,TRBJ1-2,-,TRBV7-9,CASIKRGGGYTF,TGTGCCAGCATCAAAAGGGGGGGTGGCTACACCTTC
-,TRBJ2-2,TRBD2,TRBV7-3,CASRIGGGTGELFF,TGTGCCAGCCGGATCGGGGGGGGCACCGGGGAGCTGTTTTTT
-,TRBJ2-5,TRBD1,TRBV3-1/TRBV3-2,CASCAGGARQETQYF,TGTGCCAGCTGCGCAGGGGGCGCTCGGCAAGAGACCCAGTACTTC
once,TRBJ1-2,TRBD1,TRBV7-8,CASSPQGAIGGYTF,TGTGCCAGCAGCCCCCAGGGGGCGATTGGCGGCTACACCTTC
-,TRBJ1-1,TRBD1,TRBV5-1,CASSLGGTNRGTEAFF,TGCGCCAGCAGCTTGGGGGGTACCAACAGGGGCACTGAAGCTTTCTTT
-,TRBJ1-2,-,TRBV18,CASSPRQMYHGYTF,TGTGCCAGCTCACCACGACAAATGTACCATGGCTACACCTTC
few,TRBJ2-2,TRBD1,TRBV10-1,CASSEHRGDTGELFF,TGCGCCAGCAGTGAGCACAGGGGTGACACCGGGGAGCTGTTTTTT
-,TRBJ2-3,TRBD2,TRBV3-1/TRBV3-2,CASSLGLAGGSTFSDTQYF,TGTGCCAGCAGCCTGGGGCTAGCGGGGGGCTCAACATTCTCAGATACGCAGTATTTT
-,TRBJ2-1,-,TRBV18,CASSQRSYNEQFF,TGTGCCAGCTCACAGCGCTCCTACAATGAGCAGTTCTTC
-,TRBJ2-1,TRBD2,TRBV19,CASLGLAGPKGENEQFF,TGTGCCAGTCTGGGACTAGCGGGTCCTAAAGGGGAAAATGAGCAGTTCTTC
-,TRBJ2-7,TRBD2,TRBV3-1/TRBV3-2,CASSQVAGLPYEQYF,TGTGCCAGCAGCCAAGTAGCGGGGCTGCCGTACGAGCAGTACTTC
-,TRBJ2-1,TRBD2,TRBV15,CATSRGGTSLYNEQFF,TGTGCCACCAGCAGAGGGGGGACTAGCCTCTACAATGAGCAGTTCTTC
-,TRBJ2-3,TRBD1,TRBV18,CASSPRQGSDTQYF,TGTGCCAGCTCACCACGACAGGGATCAGATACGCAGTATTTT
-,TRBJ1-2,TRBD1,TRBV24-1,CATSATGQGRGYTF,TGTGCCACCAGTGCCACCGGACAGGGCCGGGGCTACACCTTC
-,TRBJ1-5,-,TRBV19,CASSTVQDNQPQHF,TGTGCCAGTAGTACGGTACAGGACAATCAGCCCCAGCATTTT
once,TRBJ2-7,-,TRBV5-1,CASSSFDPKQEQYF,TGCGCCAGCAGCTCCTTCGACCCAAAACAGGAGCAGTACTTC
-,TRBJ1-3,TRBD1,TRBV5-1,CASSPTGGSGNTIYF,TGCGCCAGCAGCCCCACAGGGGGCTCTGGAAACACCATATATTTT